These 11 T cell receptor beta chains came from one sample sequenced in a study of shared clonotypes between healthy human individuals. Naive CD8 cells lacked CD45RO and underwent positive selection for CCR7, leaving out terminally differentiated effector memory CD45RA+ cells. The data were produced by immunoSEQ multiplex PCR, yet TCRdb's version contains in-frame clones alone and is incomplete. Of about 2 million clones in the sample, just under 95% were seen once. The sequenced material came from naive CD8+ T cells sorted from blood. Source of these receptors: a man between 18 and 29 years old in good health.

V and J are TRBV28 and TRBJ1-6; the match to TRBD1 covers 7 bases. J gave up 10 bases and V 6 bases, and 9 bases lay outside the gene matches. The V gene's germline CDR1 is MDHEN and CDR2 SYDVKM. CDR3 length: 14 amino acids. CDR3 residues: CASSPTGLGSPLHF. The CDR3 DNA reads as TGTGCCAGCAGCCCGACAGGGCTGGGATCACCCCTCCACTTT.

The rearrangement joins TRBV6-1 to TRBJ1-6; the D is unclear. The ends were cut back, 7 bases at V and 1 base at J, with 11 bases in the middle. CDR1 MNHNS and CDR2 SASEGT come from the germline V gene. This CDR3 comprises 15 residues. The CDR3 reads CASIMTVSYNSPLHF. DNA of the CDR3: TGTGCCAGCATTATGACGGTATCCTATAATTCACCCCTCCACTTT.

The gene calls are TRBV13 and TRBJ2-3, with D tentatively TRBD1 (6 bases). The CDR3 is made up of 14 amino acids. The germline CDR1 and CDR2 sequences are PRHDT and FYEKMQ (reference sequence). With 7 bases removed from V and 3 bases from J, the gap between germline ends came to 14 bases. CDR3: CASKGQYPTDTQYF. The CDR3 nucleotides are TGTGCCAGCAAAGGACAGTACCCTACAGATACGCAGTATTTT.

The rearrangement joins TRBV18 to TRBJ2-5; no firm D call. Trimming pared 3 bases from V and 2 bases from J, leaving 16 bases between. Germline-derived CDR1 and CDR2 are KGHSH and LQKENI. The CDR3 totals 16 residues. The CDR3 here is CASSPWNPSDQETQYF. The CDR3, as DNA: TGTGCCAGCTCACCCTGGAATCCGAGTGATCAAGAGACCCAGTACTTC.

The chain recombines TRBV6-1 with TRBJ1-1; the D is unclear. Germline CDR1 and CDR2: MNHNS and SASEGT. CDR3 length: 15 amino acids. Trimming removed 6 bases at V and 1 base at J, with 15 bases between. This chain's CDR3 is CASSPFRAENTEAFF. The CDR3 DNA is TGTGCCAGCAGCCCCTTTCGGGCCGAGAACACTGAAGCTTTCTTT.

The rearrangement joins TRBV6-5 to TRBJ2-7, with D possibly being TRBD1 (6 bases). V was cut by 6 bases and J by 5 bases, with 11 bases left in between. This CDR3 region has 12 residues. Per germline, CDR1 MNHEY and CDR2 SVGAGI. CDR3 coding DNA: TGTGCCAGCAGCCCAACAGGGAACGAGCAGTACTTC. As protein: CASSPTGNEQYF.

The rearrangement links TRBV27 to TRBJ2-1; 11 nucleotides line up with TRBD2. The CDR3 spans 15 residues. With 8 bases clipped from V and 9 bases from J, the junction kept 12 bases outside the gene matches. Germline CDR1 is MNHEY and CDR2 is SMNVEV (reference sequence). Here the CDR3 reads CASYRLAGYLGEQFF. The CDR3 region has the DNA TGTGCCAGCTATCGACTAGCGGGGTATCTTGGTGAGCAGTTCTTC.

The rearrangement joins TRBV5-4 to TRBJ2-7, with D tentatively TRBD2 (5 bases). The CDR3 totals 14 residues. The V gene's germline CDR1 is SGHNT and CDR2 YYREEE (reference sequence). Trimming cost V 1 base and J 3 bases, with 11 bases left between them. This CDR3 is CASSLRGKRYEQYF. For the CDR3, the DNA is TGTGCCAGCAGCTTGAGAGGGAAACGCTACGAGCAGTACTTC.

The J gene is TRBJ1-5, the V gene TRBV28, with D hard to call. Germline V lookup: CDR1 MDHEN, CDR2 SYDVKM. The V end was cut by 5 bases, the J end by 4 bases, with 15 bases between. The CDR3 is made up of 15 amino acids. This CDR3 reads CASSPSGQINQPQHF. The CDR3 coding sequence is TGTGCCAGCAGTCCCTCAGGCCAGATTAATCAGCCCCAGCATTTT.

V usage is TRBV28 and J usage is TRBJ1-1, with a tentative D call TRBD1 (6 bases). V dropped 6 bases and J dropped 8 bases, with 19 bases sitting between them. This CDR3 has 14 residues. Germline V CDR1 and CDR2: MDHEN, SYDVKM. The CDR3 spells CASRRIQGELEAFF. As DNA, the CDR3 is TGTGCCAGCAGACGCATACAGGGTGAGTTAGAAGCTTTCTTT.

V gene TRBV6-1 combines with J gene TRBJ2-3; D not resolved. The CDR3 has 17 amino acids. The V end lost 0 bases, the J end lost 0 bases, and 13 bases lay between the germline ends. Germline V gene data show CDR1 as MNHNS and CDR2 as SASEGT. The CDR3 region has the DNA TGTGCCAGCAGTGAAGCGCTTCCCAACCTAAGCACAGATACGCAGTATTTT. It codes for CASSEALPNLSTDTQYF.